This T cell receptor beta chain appears in the sequencing data of a study of T-cell reconstitution after alpha-beta-depleted transplantation in children (dated by TCRdb to about 2016). Study-wide context: Using TCR repertoire profiling, the study quantitatively followed how T-cell immune reconstitution unfolded in children after TCRalphabeta/CD19-depleted allogeneic hematopoietic cell transplantation.

The meaning of the sample's treatment or condition label: allogeneic hematopoietic cell transplantation with graft depleted of TCRalphabeta T cells and CD19 B cells. TCRalphabeta/CD19-depleted allogeneic hematopoietic cell grafts were given to the transplant recipients, all of whom were children. A note on this clonotype: Its target antigen remains unknown. Base qualities are not provided; no much larger clone lies one nucleotide away.

The germline V gene provides CDR1 SGHRS and CDR2 YFSETQ. The CDR3, from cysteine to phenylalanine, totals 14 residues. Only the CDR3 DNA is retained, 42 bases long and in frame from the first base. Trimming costs V 4 bases and J 5 bases, and their ends lie 15 bases apart. Study-level results and caveats: Apparently early alphabetaT-cell count recovery about two months after transplant reportedly relied on only several hundred rapidly expanded clones derived from non-depleted graft cells. In some patients, the high TCRbeta diversity seen at day 60 was put down to recipient T cells and intrathymic progenitors that had survived conditioning. Over subsequent months, a decline in hyperexpanded clone frequencies was noted, and after one year, T-cell counts and TCRbeta diversity were mostly ascribed to newly produced T cells.

Library creation used PCR. TCRdb lists the instrument as Illumina HiSeq 2500. TCR library preparation used molecular barcoding, with unique molecular identifiers applied to normalize quantification of the TCRbeta repertoire. TCRdb itself trimmed the public reads at Q25 with fastp, ran MiXCR and retained productive beta chains. Rows are unified per CDR3 protein, each entry keeping the most common DNA and genes. This sample comprises 100,000 or so distinct CDR3 sequences, roughly a quarter of them detected only once. Of the sample, about a fifth is held by the ten largest clones. Specimen: PBMCs, collected before TCRalphabeta/CD19-depleted stem cell transplant. The TCR comes from a boy aged 2 to 10 with acute lymphoblastic leukemia, due to receive a stem cell transplant. Recombination joined TRBV5-1 with TRBJ1-1, with the D gene not clear enough to name. Here the CDR3 is given as CASSQLGEETEAFF. The DNA reads as follows: TGCGCCAGCAGCCAACTCGGGGAGGAAACTGAAGCTTTCTTT.